This T cell receptor beta chain was recovered during a study of somatic mutations in cytotoxic T cells in rheumatoid arthritis. Study results and caveats: Measurement of CD8+ T-cell clonality revealed no significant difference between rheumatoid arthritis patients and age-matched healthy controls.

Germline CDR1 SGHDT, CDR2 YYEEEE. This CDR3 is 12 amino acids long. Between the trimmed V and J ends, which lost 1 base and 4 bases, there was a span of 6 bases. A word on this clone: Its target is not known.

Profiling relied on immunoSEQ multiplex PCR, and the TCRdb table lists in-frame clones only, not all of them. The profile shows under 20,000 clones, 86% of them singletons. Controls that were healthy consisted of blood donors whose median age was roughly 50 years (range about 21-75), with around 60% female. Isolation of CD4+ and CD8+ cells used positive magnetic bead selection, with purity checked by flow cytometry. This sequence joins TRBV5-6 and TRBJ2-7; unclear D gene. Sequencing was carried out using CD8+ T cells sorted from blood. The sequence derives from a man aged 40-55 years in good health. CDR3 protein: CASSLLGYEQYF. The CDR3 nucleotides are TGTGCCAGCAGCTTGCTAGGGTACGAGCAGTACTTC. Full variable domain (missing parts from reference TRBV5-6 and TRBJ2-7): DAGVTQSPTHLIKTRGQQVTLRCSPKSGHDTVSWYQQALGQGPQFIFQYYEEEERQRGNFPDRFSGHQFPNYSSELNVNALLLGDSALYLCASSLLGYEQYFGPGTRLTVT.